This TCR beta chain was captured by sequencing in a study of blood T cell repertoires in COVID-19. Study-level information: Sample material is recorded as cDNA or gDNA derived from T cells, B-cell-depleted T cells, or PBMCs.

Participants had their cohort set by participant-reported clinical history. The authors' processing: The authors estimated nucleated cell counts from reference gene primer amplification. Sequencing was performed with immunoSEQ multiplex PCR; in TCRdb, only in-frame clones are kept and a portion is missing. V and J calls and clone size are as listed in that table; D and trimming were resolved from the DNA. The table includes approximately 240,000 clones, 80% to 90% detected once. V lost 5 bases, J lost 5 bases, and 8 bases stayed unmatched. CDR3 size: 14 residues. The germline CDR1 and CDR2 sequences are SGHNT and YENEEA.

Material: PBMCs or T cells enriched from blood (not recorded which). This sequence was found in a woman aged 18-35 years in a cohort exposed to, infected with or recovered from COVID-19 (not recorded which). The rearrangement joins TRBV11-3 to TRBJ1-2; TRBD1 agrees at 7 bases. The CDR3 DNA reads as TGTGCCAGCAGCGAGGGACAGAGCGGATATGGCTACACCTTC. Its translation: CASSEGQSGYGYTF.